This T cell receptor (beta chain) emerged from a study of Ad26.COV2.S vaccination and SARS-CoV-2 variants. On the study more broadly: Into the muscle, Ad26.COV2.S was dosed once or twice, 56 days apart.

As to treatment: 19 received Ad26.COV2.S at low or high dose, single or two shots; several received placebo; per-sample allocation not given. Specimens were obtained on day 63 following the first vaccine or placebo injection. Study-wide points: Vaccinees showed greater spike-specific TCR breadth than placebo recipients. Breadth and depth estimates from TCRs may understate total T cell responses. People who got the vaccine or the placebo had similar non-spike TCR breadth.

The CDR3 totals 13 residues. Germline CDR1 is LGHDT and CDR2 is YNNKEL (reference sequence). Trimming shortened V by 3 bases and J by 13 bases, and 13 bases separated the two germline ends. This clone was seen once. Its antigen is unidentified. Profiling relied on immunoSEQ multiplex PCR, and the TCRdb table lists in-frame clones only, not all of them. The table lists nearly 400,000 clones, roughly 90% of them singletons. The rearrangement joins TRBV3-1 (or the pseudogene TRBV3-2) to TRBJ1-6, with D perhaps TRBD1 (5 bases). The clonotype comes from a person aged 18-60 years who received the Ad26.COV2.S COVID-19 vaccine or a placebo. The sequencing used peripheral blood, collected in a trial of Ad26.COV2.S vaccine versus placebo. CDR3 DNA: TGTGCCAGCAGCCAGAAGGGGAGTACGCCCCTCCACTTT. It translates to CASSQKGSTPLHF.